The 26 T cell receptor beta chains given below trace back to one sample, sequenced in a study of shared clonotypes between healthy human individuals. This table comes from immunoSEQ multiplex PCR, and its TCRdb copy is limited to in-frame clones, with some not included. This table holds about 1.9 million clones, roughly 93% found once. Naive CD8 cells were CD45RO-negative, positively selected for CCR7, excluding terminally differentiated effector memory CD45RA+ cells. Input material: naive CD8+ T cells from PBMCs. These receptors were obtained from a man aged 18 to 30 in good health. Some clones in this sample may be carry-over from other donors' samples.

The chain has TRBV7-9 and TRBJ2-7, with TRBD2 identical over 9 bases. The germline V gene has CDR1 SEHNR and CDR2 FQNEAQ (reference sequence). V trimming: 1 base; J trimming: 5 bases; junction bases outside the gene matches: 9. The CDR3 loop spans 16 amino acids. The CDR3 loop is CASSLGVAGVSHEQYF. As DNA, the CDR3 is TGTGCCAGCAGCTTAGGGGTAGCGGGAGTATCTCACGAGCAGTACTTC.

The rearrangement joins TRBV10-1 to TRBJ2-4; 15 bases are shared with TRBD2. From germline, CDR1 is WNHNN and CDR2 SYGVQD (reference sequence). The CDR3 spans 19 residues. V shed 7 bases, J shed 1 base, and the junction held 11 bases outside the gene matches. CDR3 DNA: TGCGCCAGCAATCCTTCCGGGACTAGCGGGGGGAGGGCCAAAAACATTCAGTACTTC. This encodes CASNPSGTSGGRAKNIQYF.

This clone showed up just once. The genes are TRBV4-1 and TRBJ1-3; D possibly corresponds to TRBD1 (6 bases). From germline, CDR1 is MGHRA and CDR2 YSYEKL. The CDR3 has 15 amino acids. With 1 base removed from V and 9 bases from J, the gap between germline ends came to 16 bases. The CDR3: CASSQVLVRGTTIYF. CDR3 bases: TGCGCCAGCAGCCAAGTGCTTGTTAGGGGGACCACCATATATTTT.

Notes on this clone: The germline gene is not matched at one end of the junction; a read error may be the cause. This chain joins TRBV4-1 and TRBJ2-7; D gene ambiguous. Looked up from germline, CDR1 is MGHRA and CDR2 is YSYEKL. The CDR3 covers 13 residues. The DNA of the CDR3 is TGCGCCAGCGGCCAGGTAGGGCCTTACGAGCAGTACTTC. It translates to CASGQVGPYEQYF.

V gene TRBV9 combines with J gene TRBJ2-2; D is uncertain. V lost 0 bases and J 5 bases, leaving 11 bases between the germline ends. The germline CDR1 and CDR2 sequences are SGDLS and YYNGEE. The CDR3 is made up of 15 amino acids. The CDR3 loop reads CASSVVASHTGELFF. The CDR3 DNA reads as TGTGCCAGCAGCGTAGTTGCTAGTCATACCGGGGAGCTGTTTTTT.

The CDR3 coding sequence is TGTGCCAGCAGCGACGGGCGGGAGCAGTACTTC. It specifies CASSDGREQYF. This chain joins TRBV9 and TRBJ2-7, with D uncertain. The V gene lost 3 bases and the J gene lost 7 bases, with 8 bases spanning the gap. Germline lookup yields CDR1 SGDLS and CDR2 YYNGEE. The CDR3 has 11 amino acids.

The V gene is TRBV12-5, the J gene TRBJ2-1, with 7 bases fitting TRBD2. The CDR3 sequence is 15 residues long. Trimming at V came to 1 base and at J to 3 bases, leaving 3 bases not matched to a gene. Germline CDR1 reads LGHNT; CDR2 reads FRNRAP. The CDR3 coding sequence is TGTGCTAGTGGTTTGGGACTAGCAAACTACAATGAGCAGTTCTTC. Translating gives CASGLGLANYNEQFF.

This chain links TRBV11-3 with TRBJ2-3; 10 nucleotides match TRBD1. CDR1 is SGHNT and CDR2 is YENEEA in the germline V gene. The CDR3 spans 16 residues. V trimming: 5 bases; J trimming: 0 bases; junction bases outside the gene matches: 5. CDR3 loop: CASSEGTGASTDTQYF. The CDR3 region has the DNA TGTGCCAGCAGCGAGGGGACAGGGGCTAGCACAGATACGCAGTATTTT.

This clone appeared once. This rearrangement joins TRBV28 to TRBJ2-7; 11 nucleotides align to TRBD2. This CDR3 region has 13 residues. Trimming at V came to 6 bases and at J to 4 bases, leaving 2 bases not matched to a gene. CDR1 and CDR2 (germline): MDHEN, SYDVKM. CDR3 in amino acids: CASRGTSGYEQYF. For the CDR3, the DNA is TGTGCCAGCAGGGGGACTAGCGGATACGAGCAGTACTTC. Full variable domain (outside the CDR3, taken from reference TRBV28 and TRBJ2-7): DVKVTQSSRYLVKRTGEKVFLECVQDMDHENMFWYRQDPGLGLRLIYFSYDVKMKEKGDIPEGYSVSREKKERFSLILESASTNQTSMYLCASRGTSGYEQYFGPGTRLTVT.

V is TRBV28 and J is TRBJ1-2; no firm D call. This CDR3 spans 13 amino acids. V lost 6 bases and J 4 bases, leaving 12 bases between the germline ends. The germline gives CDR1 MDHEN, CDR2 SYDVKM. The CDR3 sequence: CASRPRRIYGYTF. In DNA form, the CDR3 reads TGTGCCAGCAGGCCACGCAGGATCTATGGCTACACCTTC.

This chain links TRBV11-2 with TRBJ2-7; unclear D gene. This CDR3 has 12 residues. Germline CDR1 SGHAT, CDR2 FQNNGV. Trimming shortened V by 2 bases and J by 5 bases, and 7 bases separated the two germline ends. The CDR3 sequence: CASSLITDEQYF. The CDR3 DNA reads TGTGCCAGCAGCTTAATTACAGACGAGCAGTACTTC.

This chain uses TRBV15 with TRBJ2-7; D not certain. This CDR3 region has 13 residues. Germline loops: CDR1 LNHNV, CDR2 YYDKDF (reference sequence). Trimming stripped 1 base from V and 5 bases from J, with 9 bases between. CDR3 DNA sequence: TGTGCCACCAGCAGAGTCTTTGGGGACGAGCAGTACTTC. It encodes CATSRVFGDEQYF.

V and J are TRBV5-8 and TRBJ2-7; TRBD2 matches 10 bases. CDR3 length equals 16 residues. Germline-derived CDR1 and CDR2 are SGHTS and YDEGEE. V shed 4 bases, J shed 2 bases, and the junction held 9 bases outside the gene matches. In DNA, the CDR3 is TGTGCCAGCAGCCCTCGCCTAGCGGGAGCTCCCTACGAGCAGTACTTC. Protein sequence: CASSPRLAGAPYEQYF.

The chain couples TRBV2 to TRBJ2-1, with TRBD2 matching over 8 bases. V lost 10 bases to trimming and J lost 8 bases; unmatched junction nucleotides: 7. Germline-derived CDR1 and CDR2 are SNHLY and FYNNEI. CDR3 length: 12 amino acids. The CDR3 nucleotides are TGTGCCATCAAGCGGGAGACGGATGAGCAGTTCTTC. Amino acid sequence: CAIKRETDEQFF.

Worth noting for this clone: This CDR3 is also generated by other DNA sequences in the sample. The chain combines TRBV20-1 with TRBJ2-7; D not resolved. The CDR3 totals 10 residues. Germline CDR1 is DFQATT and CDR2 is SNEGSKA (reference sequence). V shed 5 bases and J shed 3 bases, with 5 bases lying between them. CDR3 nucleotide sequence: TGCAGTGCTTCGGACTACGAGCAGTACTTC. This sequence encodes CSASDYEQYF.

Concerning this clone itself: Additional DNA sequences in this sample encode the identical CDR3. The chain joins TRBV11-2 to TRBJ2-7, with D possibly matching TRBD2 (5 bases). The germline V gene encodes CDR1 SGHAT and CDR2 FQNNGV. Trimming cost V 1 base and J 6 bases, with 10 bases left between them. This CDR3 spans 13 amino acids. CDR3 in DNA: TGTGCCAGCAGCTTAGTTACGGGAAGCGAGCAGTACTTC. Its translation is CASSLVTGSEQYF. Full variable domain (missing parts from reference TRBV11-2 and TRBJ2-7): EAGVAQSPRYKIIEKRQSVAFWCNPISGHATLYWYQQILGQGPKLLIQFQNNGVVDDSQLPKDRFSAERLKGVDSTLKIQPAKLEDSAVYLCASSLVTGSEQYFGPGTRLTVT.

This chain uses TRBV10-3 with TRBJ2-2; 9 nucleotides agree with TRBD1. CDR3 length equals 16 residues. Trimming took 10 bases from V and 4 from J; bases not matched to a gene: 13. Germline V lookup: CDR1 ENHRY, CDR2 SYGVKD. This CDR3 reads CATSDPPGQGTGELFF. In DNA, the CDR3 is TGTGCCACCTCCGATCCCCCGGGACAGGGCACCGGGGAGCTGTTTTTT.

The chain joins TRBV14 to TRBJ1-2, with unresolved D. There are 15 residues in the CDR3. V lost 4 bases to trimming and J lost 1 base, with 13 bases between them. From germline, CDR1 is SGHDN and CDR2 FVKESK. CDR3 sequence reads: CASSPHRDGNYGYTF. CDR3 DNA: TGTGCCAGCAGCCCGCATCGAGACGGTAACTATGGCTACACCTTC.

A single count supports this clone. This chain connects TRBV12-5 to TRBJ2-1; D tentatively fits TRBD1 or TRBD2 (5 bases each). Germline CDR1 and CDR2: LGHNT and FRNRAP. The CDR3 spans 14 residues. The ends were cut back, 6 bases at V and 5 bases at J, with 14 bases in the middle. The chain's CDR3 is CASGTRDGNNEQFF. The CDR3 DNA is TGTGCTAGTGGAACCAGGGACGGAAACAATGAGCAGTTCTTC.

The V and J genes are TRBV7-9 and TRBJ2-7; TRBD1 might be the D (6 bases). V was shortened by 0 bases and J by 2 bases, with 8 bases between the two germline ends. Germline values: CDR1 SEHNR, CDR2 FQNEAQ (reference sequence). This CDR3 has 14 residues. The CDR3 here is CASSLAYRAYEQYF. CDR3 bases: TGTGCCAGCAGCTTAGCGTACAGGGCCTACGAGCAGTACTTC.

A word on this clone: This specimen includes other DNA sequences encoding the same CDR3. The V and J genes are TRBV7-3 and TRBJ1-1; no firm D call. The CDR3 sequence is 13 residues long. Germline V gene sequence: CDR1 SGHTA, CDR2 FQGTGA. V was clipped by 5 bases and J by 4 bases, with 11 bases between them. The CDR3, as DNA: TGTGCCAGCAGCCAAATGGGTGGCACTGAAGCTTTCTTT. This gives the protein CASSQMGGTEAFF.

This clone was detected only once. This chain joins TRBV19 and TRBJ2-5; 8 positions match TRBD2. The CDR3 loop spans 15 amino acids. The germline V gene has CDR1 LNHDA and CDR2 SQIVND (reference sequence). V was pared by 7 bases and J by 1 base, with 8 bases of the junction left unmatched. CDR3 region: CASMPTSDRQETQYF. CDR3 nucleotides: TGTGCCAGTATGCCGACTAGCGATCGCCAAGAGACCCAGTACTTC. Filled out from reference TRBV19 and TRBJ2-5, the complete variable domain reads DGGITQSPKYLFRKEGQNVTLSCEQNLNHDAMYWYRQDPGQGLRLIYYSQIVNDFQKGDIAEGYSVSREKKESFPLTVTSAQKNPTAFYLCASMPTSDRQETQYFGPGTRLLVL.

V usage is TRBV16 and J usage is TRBJ1-1, with D possibly TRBD1 on 6 matching bases. CDR1 KGHSY and CDR2 FQNENV come from the germline V gene. This CDR3 is built from 15 residues. V lost 2 bases to trimming and J lost 6 bases, with 16 bases between them. CDR3 amino acids: CASSQNPGDLAEAFF. The DNA of the CDR3 is TGTGCCAGCAGCCAAAACCCAGGGGATCTAGCTGAAGCTTTCTTT. The full variable domain, completed using reference TRBV16 and TRBJ1-1, is GEEVAQTPKHLVRGEGQKAKLYCAPIKGHSYVFWYQQVLKNEFKFLISFQNENVFDETGMPKERFSAKCLPNSPCSLEIQATKLEDSAVYFCASSQNPGDLAEAFFGQGTRLTVV.

The count of this clone is one. Other nucleotide sequences from this sample produce the same CDR3. The chain recombines TRBV5-6 with TRBJ2-2; weak D call: TRBD2 (5 bases). The germline CDR1 and CDR2 sequences are SGHDT and YYEEEE. V gave up 2 bases and J gave up 0 bases, with 5 bases separating them. The CDR3 totals 14 residues. CDR3 DNA: TGTGCCAGCAGCTTCGGGACGAACACCGGGGAGCTGTTTTTT. Protein product: CASSFGTNTGELFF. The entire variable domain, with the rest obtained from reference TRBV5-6 and TRBJ2-2, is as follows: DAGVTQSPTHLIKTRGQQVTLRCSPKSGHDTVSWYQQALGQGPQFIFQYYEEEERQRGNFPDRFSGHQFPNYSSELNVNALLLGDSALYLCASSFGTNTGELFFGEGSRLTVL.

The gene calls are TRBV10-3 and TRBJ2-7, with D unclear. Trimming removed 3 bases at V and 4 bases at J, with 31 bases between. Germline V gene lookup returns CDR1 ENHRY and CDR2 SYGVKD. The CDR3 covers 20 residues. CDR3 region: CAISDLLSKASEPGPYEQYF. For the CDR3, the DNA is TGTGCCATCAGTGATCTTTTGTCTAAGGCGAGCGAGCCCGGACCATACGAGCAGTACTTC.

The V call is TRBV4-1, the J call TRBJ2-7; D uncertain. The CDR3 length is 13 residues. Trimming pared 5 bases from V and 2 bases from J, leaving 10 bases between. Per the germline V gene, CDR1 is MGHRA and CDR2 is YSYEKL. The CDR3 DNA is TGCGCCAGCAGCTCCGGGCCTCCCTACGAGCAGTACTTC. Protein product: CASSSGPPYEQYF.